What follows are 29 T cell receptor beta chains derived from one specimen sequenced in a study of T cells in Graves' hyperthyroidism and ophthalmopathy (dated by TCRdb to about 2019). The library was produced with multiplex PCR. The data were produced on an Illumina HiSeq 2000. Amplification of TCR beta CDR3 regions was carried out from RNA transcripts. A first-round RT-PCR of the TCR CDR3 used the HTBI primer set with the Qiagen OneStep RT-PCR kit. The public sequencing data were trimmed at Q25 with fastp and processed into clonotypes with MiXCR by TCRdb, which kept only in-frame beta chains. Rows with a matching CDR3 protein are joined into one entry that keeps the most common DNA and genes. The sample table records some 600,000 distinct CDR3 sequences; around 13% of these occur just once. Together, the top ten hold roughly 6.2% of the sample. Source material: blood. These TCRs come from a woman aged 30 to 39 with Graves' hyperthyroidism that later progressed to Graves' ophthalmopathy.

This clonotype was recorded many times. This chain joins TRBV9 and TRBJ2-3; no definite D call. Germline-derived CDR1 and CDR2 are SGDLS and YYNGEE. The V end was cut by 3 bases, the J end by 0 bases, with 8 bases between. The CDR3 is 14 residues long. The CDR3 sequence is CASSADPSTDTQYF. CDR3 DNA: TGTGCCAGCAGCGCGGACCCTAGCACAGATACGCAGTATTTT.

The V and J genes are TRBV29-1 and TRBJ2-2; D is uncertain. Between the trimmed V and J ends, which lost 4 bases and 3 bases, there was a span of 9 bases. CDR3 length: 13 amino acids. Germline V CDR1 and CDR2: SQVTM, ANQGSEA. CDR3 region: CSVGADYTGELFF. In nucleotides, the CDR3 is TGCAGCGTTGGGGCTGACTACACCGGGGAGCTGTTTTTT.

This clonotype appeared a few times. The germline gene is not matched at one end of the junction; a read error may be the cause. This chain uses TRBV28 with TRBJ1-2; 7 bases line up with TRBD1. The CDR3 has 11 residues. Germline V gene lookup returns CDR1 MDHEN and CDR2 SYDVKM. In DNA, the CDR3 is TGTACCAGCACCCAGGACAGGGGCTACACCTTC. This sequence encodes CTSTQDRGYTF.

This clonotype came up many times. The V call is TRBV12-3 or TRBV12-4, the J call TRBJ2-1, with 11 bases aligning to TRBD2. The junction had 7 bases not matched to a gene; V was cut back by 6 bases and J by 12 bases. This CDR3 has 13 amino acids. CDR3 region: CASRELTSGMQFF. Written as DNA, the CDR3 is TGTGCCAGCAGAGAACTGACTAGCGGGATGCAGTTCTTC.

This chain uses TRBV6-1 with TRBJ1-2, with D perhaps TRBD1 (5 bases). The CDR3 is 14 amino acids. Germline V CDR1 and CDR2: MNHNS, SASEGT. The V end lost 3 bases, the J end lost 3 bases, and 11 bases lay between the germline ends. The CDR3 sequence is CASSDSTEDYGYTF. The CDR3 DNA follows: TGTGCCAGCAGTGACTCGACAGAGGACTATGGCTACACCTTC.

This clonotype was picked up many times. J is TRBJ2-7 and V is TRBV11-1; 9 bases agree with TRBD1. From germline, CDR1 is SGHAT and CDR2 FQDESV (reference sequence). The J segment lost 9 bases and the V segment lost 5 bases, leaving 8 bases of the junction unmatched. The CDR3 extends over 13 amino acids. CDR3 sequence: CASSPGQGLGQYF. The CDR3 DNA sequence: TGTGCCAGCAGCCCGGGACAGGGCTTGGGGCAGTACTTC.

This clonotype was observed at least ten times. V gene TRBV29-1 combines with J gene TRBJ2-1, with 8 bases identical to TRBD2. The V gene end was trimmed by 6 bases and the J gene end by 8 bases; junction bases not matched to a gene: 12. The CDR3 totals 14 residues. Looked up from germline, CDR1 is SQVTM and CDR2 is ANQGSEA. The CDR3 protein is CSVVRSSGSDEQFF. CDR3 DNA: TGCAGCGTGGTTAGGTCTAGCGGGTCGGATGAGCAGTTCTTC.

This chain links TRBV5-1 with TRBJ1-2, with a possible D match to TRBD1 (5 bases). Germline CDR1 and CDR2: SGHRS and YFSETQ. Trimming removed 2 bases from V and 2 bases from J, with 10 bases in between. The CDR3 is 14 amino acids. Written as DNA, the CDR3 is TGCGCCAGCAGCTTTGGGGGGGGGAACTATGGCTACACCTTC. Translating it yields CASSFGGGNYGYTF.

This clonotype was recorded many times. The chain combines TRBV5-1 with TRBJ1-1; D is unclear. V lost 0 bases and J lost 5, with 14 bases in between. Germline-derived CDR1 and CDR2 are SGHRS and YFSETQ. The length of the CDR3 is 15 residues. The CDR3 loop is CASSLEEEGWTEAFF. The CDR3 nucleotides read TGCGCCAGCAGCTTGGAGGAGGAGGGTTGGACTGAAGCTTTCTTT.

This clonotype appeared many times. CDR3 DNA sequence: TGTGCCAGCAGTCTGGACAGGGCAAATGAAAAACTGTTTTTT. It encodes CASSLDRANEKLFF. The chain recombines TRBV12-3 or TRBV12-4 with TRBJ1-4; 8 bases are a match to TRBD1. The CDR3 extends over 14 amino acids. Losses at the gene ends were 5 bases for V and 5 bases for J; bases not matched to a gene: 4.

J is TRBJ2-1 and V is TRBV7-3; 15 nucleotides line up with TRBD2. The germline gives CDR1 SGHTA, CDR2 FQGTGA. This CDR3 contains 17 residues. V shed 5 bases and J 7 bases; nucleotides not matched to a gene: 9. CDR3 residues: CASSPGTSGRIRNEQFF. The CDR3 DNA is TGTGCCAGCAGCCCGGGGACTAGCGGGAGGATTAGGAATGAGCAGTTCTTC.

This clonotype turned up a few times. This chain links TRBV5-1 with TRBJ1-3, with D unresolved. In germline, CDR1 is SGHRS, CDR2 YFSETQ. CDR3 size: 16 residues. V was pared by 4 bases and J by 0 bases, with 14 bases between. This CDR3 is CASSGGRSLSGNTIYF. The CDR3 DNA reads TGCGCCAGCAGCGGTGGACGGTCCCTCTCTGGAAACACCATATATTTT.

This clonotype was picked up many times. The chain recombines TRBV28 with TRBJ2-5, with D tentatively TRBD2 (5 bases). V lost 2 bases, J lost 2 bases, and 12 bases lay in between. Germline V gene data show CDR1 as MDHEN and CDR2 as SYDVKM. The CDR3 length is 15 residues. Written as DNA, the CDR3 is TGTGCCAGCAGTTTACCCGGGAATTCACAAGAGACCCAGTACTTC. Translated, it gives CASSLPGNSQETQYF.

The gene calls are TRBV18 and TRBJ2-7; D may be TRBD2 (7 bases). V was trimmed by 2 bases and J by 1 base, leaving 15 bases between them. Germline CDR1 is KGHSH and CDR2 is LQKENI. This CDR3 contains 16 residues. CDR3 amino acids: CASSPRGGGQSYEQYF. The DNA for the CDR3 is TGTGCCAGCTCACCAAGGGGGGGGGGCCAGTCCTACGAGCAGTACTTC.

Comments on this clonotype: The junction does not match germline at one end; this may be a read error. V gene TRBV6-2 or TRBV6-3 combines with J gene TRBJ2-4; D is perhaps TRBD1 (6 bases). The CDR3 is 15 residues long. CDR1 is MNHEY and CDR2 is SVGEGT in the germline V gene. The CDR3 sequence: CASSSSGVPRNTQYF. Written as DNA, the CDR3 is TGTGCCAGCAGTTCCTCAGGGGTGCCCAGAAACACTCAGTACTTC.

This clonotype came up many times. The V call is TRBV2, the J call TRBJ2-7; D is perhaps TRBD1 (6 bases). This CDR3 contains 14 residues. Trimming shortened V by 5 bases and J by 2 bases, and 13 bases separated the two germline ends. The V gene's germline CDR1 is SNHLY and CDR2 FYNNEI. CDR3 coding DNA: TGTGCCAGCAGTCCCCGGACAGCGACCTACGAGCAGTACTTC. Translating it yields CASSPRTATYEQYF.

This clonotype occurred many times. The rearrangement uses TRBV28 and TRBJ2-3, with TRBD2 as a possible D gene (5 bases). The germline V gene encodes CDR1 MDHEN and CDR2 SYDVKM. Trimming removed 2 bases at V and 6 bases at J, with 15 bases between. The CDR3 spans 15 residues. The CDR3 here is CASSLIQRALDTQYF. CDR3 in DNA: TGTGCCAGCAGTTTAATCCAGAGGGCTCTTGATACGCAGTATTTT.

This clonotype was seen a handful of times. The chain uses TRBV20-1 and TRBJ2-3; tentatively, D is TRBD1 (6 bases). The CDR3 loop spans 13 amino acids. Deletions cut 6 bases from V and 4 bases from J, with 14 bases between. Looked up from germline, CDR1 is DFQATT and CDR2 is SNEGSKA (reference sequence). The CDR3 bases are TGCAGTGCCCCAGGGGCAAGCGCAGATACGCAGTATTTT. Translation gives CSAPGASADTQYF.

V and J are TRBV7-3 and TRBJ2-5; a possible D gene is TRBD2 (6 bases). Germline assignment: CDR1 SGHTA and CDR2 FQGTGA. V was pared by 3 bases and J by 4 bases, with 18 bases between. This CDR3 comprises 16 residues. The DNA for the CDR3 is TGTGCCAGCAGCTTTACTCACGGGAGCACTGGAGAGACCCAGTACTTC. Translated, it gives CASSFTHGSTGETQYF.

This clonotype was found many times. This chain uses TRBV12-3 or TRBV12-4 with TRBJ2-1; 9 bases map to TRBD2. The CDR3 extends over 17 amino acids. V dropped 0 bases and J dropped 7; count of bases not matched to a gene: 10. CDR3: CASSLALGSGSHNEQFF. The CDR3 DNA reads TGTGCCAGCAGTTTAGCGCTCGGTAGCGGGAGTCATAATGAGCAGTTCTTC.

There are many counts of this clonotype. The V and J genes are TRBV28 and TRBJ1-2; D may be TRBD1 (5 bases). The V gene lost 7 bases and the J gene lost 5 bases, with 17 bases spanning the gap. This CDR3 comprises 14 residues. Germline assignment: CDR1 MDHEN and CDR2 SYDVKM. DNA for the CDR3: TGTGCCAGCATTACCGGGACGGCCGTTTATGGCTACACCTTC. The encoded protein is CASITGTAVYGYTF.

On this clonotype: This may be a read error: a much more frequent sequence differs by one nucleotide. In DNA, the CDR3 is TGTGCCAGCAGCTCTGCGGGCGGAAACAATGAGCAGTACTTC. Its protein product is CASSSAGGNNEQYF. The rearrangement uses TRBV6-1 and TRBJ2-7; D perhaps matches TRBD2 (5 bases). Between the trimmed V and J ends, which lost 6 bases and 7 bases, there was a span of 19 bases. The CDR3 covers 14 residues. Germline V lookup: CDR1 MNHNS, CDR2 SASEGT.

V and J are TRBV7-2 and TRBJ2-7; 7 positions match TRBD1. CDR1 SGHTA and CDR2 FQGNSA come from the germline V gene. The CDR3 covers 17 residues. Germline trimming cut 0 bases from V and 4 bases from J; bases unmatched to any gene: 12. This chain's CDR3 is CASSLALYSGTEYEQYF. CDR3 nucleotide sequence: TGTGCCAGCAGCTTAGCGCTTTATTCTGGGACAGAGTACGAGCAGTACTTC.

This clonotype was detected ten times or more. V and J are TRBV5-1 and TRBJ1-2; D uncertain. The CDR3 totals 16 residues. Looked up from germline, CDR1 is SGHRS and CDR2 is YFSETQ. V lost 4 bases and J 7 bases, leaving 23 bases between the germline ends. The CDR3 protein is CASSPDPGWQVSGYTF. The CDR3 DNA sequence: TGCGCCAGCAGCCCGGACCCGGGCTGGCAAGTTAGTGGCTACACCTTC.

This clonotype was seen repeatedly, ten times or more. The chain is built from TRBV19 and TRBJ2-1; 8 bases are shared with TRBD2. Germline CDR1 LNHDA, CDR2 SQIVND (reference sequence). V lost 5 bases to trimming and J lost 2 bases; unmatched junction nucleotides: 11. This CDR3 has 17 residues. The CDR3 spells CASSPLQAGVTYNEQFF. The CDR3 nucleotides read TGTGCCAGTAGTCCCCTCCAAGCGGGAGTAACCTACAATGAGCAGTTCTTC.

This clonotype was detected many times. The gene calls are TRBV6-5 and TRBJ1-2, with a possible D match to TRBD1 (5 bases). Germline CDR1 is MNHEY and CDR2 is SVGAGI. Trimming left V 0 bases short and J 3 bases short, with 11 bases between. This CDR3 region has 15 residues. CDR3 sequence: CASSYSDKSHYGYTF. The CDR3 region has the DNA TGTGCCAGCAGTTACTCGGACAAATCCCACTATGGCTACACCTTC.

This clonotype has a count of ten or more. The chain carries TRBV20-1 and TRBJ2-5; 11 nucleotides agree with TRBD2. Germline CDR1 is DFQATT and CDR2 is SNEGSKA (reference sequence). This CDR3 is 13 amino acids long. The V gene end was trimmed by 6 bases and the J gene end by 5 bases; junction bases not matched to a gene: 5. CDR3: CSATLAGVETQYF. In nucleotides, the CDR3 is TGCAGTGCCACACTAGCGGGAGTCGAGACCCAGTACTTC.

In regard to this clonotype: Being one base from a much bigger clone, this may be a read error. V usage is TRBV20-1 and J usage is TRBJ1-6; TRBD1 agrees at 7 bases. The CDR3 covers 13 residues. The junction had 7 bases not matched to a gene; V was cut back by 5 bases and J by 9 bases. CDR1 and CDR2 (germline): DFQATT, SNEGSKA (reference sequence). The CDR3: CSALQGFASPLHF. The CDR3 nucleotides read TGCAGTGCTCTACAGGGGTTTGCTTCACCCCTCCACTTT.

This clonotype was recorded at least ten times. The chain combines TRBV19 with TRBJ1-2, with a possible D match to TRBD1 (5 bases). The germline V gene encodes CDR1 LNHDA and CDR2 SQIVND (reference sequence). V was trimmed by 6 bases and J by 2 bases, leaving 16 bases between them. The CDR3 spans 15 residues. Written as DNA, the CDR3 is TGTGCCAGTAGAAGTGGTGCGGGGGTCAACTATGGCTACACCTTC. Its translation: CASRSGAGVNYGYTF.